The clone carrying this T cell receptor beta chain has a single count. The antigen is not known. Selection for sequencing was limited to patients who had shown CD8+CD57+ cell expansion by flow cytometry. Profiling of TCR beta VDJ combinations and CDR3 sequences used genomic DNA as template. TCRdb ran MiXCR on the reads and lists one entry per CDR3 protein. The sample holds roughly 170,000 distinct CDR3 sequences, about half seen once. The record originates from a study of CD8+CD57+ T cells in acquired aplastic anemia. Study context: The mean DNA yield obtained from sorted CD4+ and CD8+ cells came to roughly 3 ug. Study-wide results and limits: Some 31 sequences, all CD8+ CDR3, were shared between patients and controls.

Germline trimming cut 6 bases from V and 4 bases from J; bases unmatched to any gene: 6. CDR1 is DFQATT, CDR2 SNEGSKA, per germline (reference sequence). The length of the CDR3 is 13 residues. The sequencing input was sorted CD4+, CD8+, or CD8+CD57+ T cells (not recorded which) from PBMCs. This TCR was sampled from a human donor with aplastic anemia. The genes are TRBV20-1 and TRBJ2-7; 10 bases map to TRBD1. The CDR3 reads CSARDRGRYEQYF. For the CDR3, the DNA is TGCAGTGCCCGGGACAGGGGACGATACGAGCAGTACTTC.